A selection of T cell receptor beta chains follows, all from one sample in a study of blood T cell repertoires in COVID-19. Measured with immunoSEQ multiplex PCR; TCRdb has only the in-frame clones, and not every one. The table has a few hundred thousand clones, roughly 87% seen once. The specimen was peripheral blood. These receptor sequences come from a man between 18 and 29 years old with active or convalescent COVID-19. Both conserved end residues are part of each CDR3. The D gene is left open where the match is weak. Size is stated for part of the rows, as once, few or many counts, or as a class when the clone is expanded.

V gene	D gene	CDR3 length	J gene	clone size	CDR3 DNA	CDR3 protein
TRBV12-3/TRBV12-4	-	13	TRBJ2-5	-	TGTGCCAGCAGGGAGTACGATCAAGAGACCCAGTACTTC	CASREYDQETQYF
TRBV7-3	TRBD1	14	TRBJ2-3	-	TGTGCCAGCAGCTCCTTAGGGGGACAGGATACGCAGTATTTT	CASSSLGGQDTQYF
TRBV19	-	15	TRBJ1-3	-	TGTGCCAGTGCCCCTTTAGGAGCGGGAGGAAACACCATATATTTT	CASAPLGAGGNTIYF
TRBV7-7	TRBD2	15	TRBJ2-1	-	TGTGCCAGCAGCTTAGGGACTAGCGGTCGGAATGAGCAGTTCTTC	CASSLGTSGRNEQFF
TRBV19	-	14	TRBJ2-7	-	TGTGCCAGTAGTATTTCTGGGGCCCGGTACGAGCAGTACTTC	CASSISGARYEQYF
TRBV5-4	TRBD2	13	TRBJ2-7	few	TGTGCCAGCAGCTTGGCTAGCGGGTACGAGCAGTACTTC	CASSLASGYEQYF
TRBV28	TRBD2	17	TRBJ2-1	-	TGTGCCAGCAGGAAAACCGGGACTAGAGGGAGGTACAATGAGCAGTTCTTC	CASRKTGTRGRYNEQFF
TRBV9	-	14	TRBJ1-2	-	TGTGCCAGCAGTAGTACAGGGTCAAACTATGGCTACACCTTC	CASSSTGSNYGYTF
TRBV7-2	TRBD2	17	TRBJ2-1	-	TGTGCCAGCAGCTTAGTTTCCGGCGGGAGCTCCTACAATGAGCAGTTCTTC	CASSLVSGGSSYNEQFF
TRBV7-9	-	12	TRBJ1-3	-	TGTGCCAGCAGCTTAGGGGTGCGGGTTTCCGAATTT	CASSLGVRVSEF
TRBV27	TRBD1	15	TRBJ1-2	few	TGTGCCAGCAGTTTCTCCGACAGGGCTATCTATGGCTACACCTTC	CASSFSDRAIYGYTF
TRBV30	-	11	TRBJ2-1	few	TGTGCCTTAAACCGAGGGCAGTCGCAGTTCTTC	CALNRGQSQFF
TRBV7-2	-	14	TRBJ2-7	-	TGTGCCAGCAGCTTAAGATCTGGCAACTACGAGCAGTACTTC	CASSLRSGNYEQYF
TRBV19	-	15	TRBJ1-4	-	TGTGCCAGTAGTATAGACGCAGGGGCTTATGAAAAACTGTTTTTT	CASSIDAGAYEKLFF
TRBV4-3	-	16	TRBJ2-1	-	TGCGCCAGCAGCCAAGGGGACTCGCCACGGGGAAATGAGCAGTTCTTC	CASSQGDSPRGNEQFF
TRBV15	-	18	TRBJ1-5	-	TGTGCCACCAGCAGAGATCGGCAGGGACTTACCCTATGGCAGCCCCAGCATTTT	CATSRDRQGLTLWQPQHF
TRBV15	-	16	TRBJ1-2	-	TGTGCCACCAGCAGAGATCGTCAGACAACTAACTATGGCTACACCTTC	CATSRDRQTTNYGYTF
TRBV7-9	-	10	TRBJ2-1	-	TGTGCCAGCAGCCGGAATGAGCAGTTCTTC	CASSRNEQFF
TRBV19	-	13	TRBJ1-3	-	TGTGCCACCCAGGAAGTTCGAGGAAACACCATATATTTT	CATQEVRGNTIYF
TRBV12-3/TRBV12-4	-	11	TRBJ1-2	-	TGTGCCAGCAGTTTAAGCGATGGCTACACCTTC	CASSLSDGYTF
TRBV7-2	TRBD1	16	TRBJ2-1	-	TGTGCCAGCAGCTTAGCGGGACAGAGCTCCTACAATGAGCAGTTCTTC	CASSLAGQSSYNEQFF
TRBV18	TRBD1	13	TRBJ1-5	-	TGTGCCAGCTCAAACGACAGGGATCAGCCCCAGCATTTT	CASSNDRDQPQHF
TRBV19	-	12	TRBJ1-5	-	TGTGCCAGTAGTATCCCCTATCAGCCCCAGCATTTT	CASSIPYQPQHF
TRBV9	-	15	TRBJ1-2	-	TGTGCCAGCAGCGTAGTGTCGGGTGGGAGCTATGGCTACACCTTC	CASSVVSGGSYGYTF
TRBV7-2	-	14	TRBJ1-4	-	TGTGCCAGCAGCTTATTAGTCCCCTCAGAAAAACTGTTTTTT	CASSLLVPSEKLFF
TRBV19	-	11	TRBJ2-7	-	TGTGCCAGTAGCAACACCTACGAGCAGTACTTC	CASSNTYEQYF
TRBV7-2	TRBD1	15	TRBJ1-6	-	TGTGCCAGCAGCTCGACTGGGACAGGCAATTCACCCCTCCACTTT	CASSSTGTGNSPLHF
TRBV13	-	14	TRBJ1-1	-	TGTGCCAGCAGCTTAGGTCAGGGGAGCACTGAAGCTTTCTTT	CASSLGQGSTEAFF
TRBV2	-	12	TRBJ2-7	-	TGTGCCAGCAGTGATTTTGGCCACGAGCAGTACTTC	CASSDFGHEQYF
TRBV19	-	16	TRBJ1-5	-	TGTGCCAGTAGTAATCCGGAGGGACGACGTAGTCAGCCCCAGCATTTT	CASSNPEGRRSQPQHF
TRBV27	TRBD1	13	TRBJ1-4	-	TGTGCCAGTTCAGGGGGCAAATTCGAAAAACTGTTTTTT	CASSGGKFEKLFF
TRBV7-9	TRBD2	16	TRBJ2-1	-	TGTGCCAGCAGCTTATTCGGTGCGGGGGGATACAATGAGCAGTTCTTC	CASSLFGAGGYNEQFF
TRBV9	TRBD2	14	TRBJ2-7	-	TGTGCCAGCAGCGTAGGTGGGAGGGCCTACGAGCAGTACTTC	CASSVGGRAYEQYF
TRBV7-3	TRBD1	16	TRBJ2-3	-	TGTGCCAGCAGCTTAAAGACAGGGGGCTTCTCAGATACGCAGTATTTT	CASSLKTGGFSDTQYF
TRBV6-2/TRBV6-3	TRBD2	14	TRBJ2-7	-	TGTGCCAGCAGCCGCCTAGCGGGAGCGGGGGAGCAGTACTTC	CASSRLAGAGEQYF
TRBV5-4	TRBD1	16	TRBJ2-2	-	TGTGCCAGCAGCTACACAGGGGGCCGGGACACCGGGGAGCTGTTTTTT	CASSYTGGRDTGELFF
TRBV11-3	-	13	TRBJ1-6	-	TGTGCCAGCAGCTCGAGGACTGGTTCACCCCTCCACTTT	CASSSRTGSPLHF